This passage covers 20 T cell receptor beta chains from one sample sequenced in a study of T cell changes during pregnancy in multiple sclerosis. The data were produced by immunoSEQ multiplex PCR, yet TCRdb's version contains in-frame clones alone and is incomplete. The table includes about 46,000 clones, approximately 92% detected once. The material sequenced was CD8+ T cells from peripheral blood mononuclear cells, taken after pregnancy. The source of these receptors is a female donor with multiple sclerosis, enrolled in a pregnancy study.

The V call is TRBV4-2, the J call TRBJ2-7; 14 bases are shared with TRBD2. The V and J ends lost 4 bases and 5 bases, in that order; junction bases with no gene match: 7. Looked up from germline, CDR1 is LGHNA and CDR2 is YNFKEQ. The CDR3 consists of 16 residues. CDR3 sequence (DNA): TGTGCCAGCAGCCCCCGACTAGCGGGAGGGGGAAACGAGCAGTACTTC. Protein: CASSPRLAGGGNEQYF.

The chain uses TRBV27 and TRBJ2-3; 11 bases fit TRBD2. V shed 5 bases and J 3 bases; nucleotides not matched to a gene: 7. CDR1 MNHEY and CDR2 SMNVEV come from the germline V gene (reference sequence). CDR3 size: 16 residues. This CDR3 reads CASSPLRTSGTDTQYF. The CDR3 region has the DNA TGTGCCAGCAGTCCCCTAAGGACTAGCGGGACAGATACGCAGTATTTT.

V is TRBV14 and J is TRBJ1-2, with TRBD1 identical over 7 bases. The CDR3 consists of 13 residues. With V trimmed by 3 bases and J by 4 bases, 2 bases remained unmatched. Germline V gene sequence: CDR1 SGHDN, CDR2 FVKESK. CDR3 sequence reads: CASSQGTVYGYTF. CDR3 DNA sequence: TGTGCCAGCAGCCAGGGGACAGTCTATGGCTACACCTTC.

Only one count was recorded for this clone. The DNA of the CDR3 is TGTGCCAGCAGTTTTGCAGGGGGCGATGGCTACACCTTC. Translating it yields CASSFAGGDGYTF. The chain employs TRBV28 and TRBJ1-2; TRBD1 matches 8 bases. With 3 bases clipped from V and 6 bases from J, the junction kept 3 bases outside the gene matches. Germline CDR1 is MDHEN and CDR2 is SYDVKM. The CDR3 has 13 amino acids.

V usage is TRBV5-1 and J usage is TRBJ1-2; D is unclear. V gave up 0 bases and J gave up 4 bases, with 16 bases separating them. This CDR3 has 16 amino acids. Germline-derived CDR1 and CDR2 are SGHRS and YFSETQ. The CDR3 spells CASSLAEDVRVYGYTF. Written as DNA, the CDR3 is TGCGCCAGCAGCTTGGCGGAGGACGTTCGGGTCTATGGCTACACCTTC.

This chain uses TRBV15 with TRBJ2-7; 8 bases match TRBD1. Germline V gene sequence: CDR1 LNHNV, CDR2 YYDKDF (reference sequence). This CDR3 is 16 amino acids long. The V and J ends lost 1 base and 3 bases, in that order; junction bases with no gene match: 8. DNA of the CDR3: TGTGCCACCAGCAGAGGTTTCCAGGGGGCAGGCTACGAGCAGTACTTC. This encodes CATSRGFQGAGYEQYF.

The sample holds one count of this clone. The chain is built from TRBV19 and TRBJ2-2, with 9 bases that match TRBD2. The ends lost 3 bases at V and 5 bases at J; junction bases unmatched: 7. The CDR3 contains 16 residues. Germline CDR1 is LNHDA and CDR2 is SQIVND (reference sequence). The CDR3 sequence is CASSMGLAVGTGELFF. The CDR3 nucleotides read TGTGCCAGTAGTATGGGACTAGCCGTGGGGACCGGGGAGCTGTTTTTT.

V gene TRBV4-1 combines with J gene TRBJ2-7, with TRBD1 matching over 8 bases. CDR1 MGHRA and CDR2 YSYEKL come from the germline V gene. CDR3 size: 15 residues. V dropped 0 bases and J dropped 3; count of bases not matched to a gene: 4. The CDR3 bases are TGCGCCAGCAGCCAAGATAAGGGGACAGGCTACGAGCAGTACTTC. Translated, it gives CASSQDKGTGYEQYF.

The chain links TRBV7-9 to TRBJ2-7, with 11 positions matching TRBD1. Germline CDR1 reads SEHNR; CDR2 reads FQNEAQ (reference sequence). The CDR3 sequence is 15 residues long. J was trimmed by 5 bases and V by 3 bases; bases with no gene match: 6. The CDR3, as DNA: TGTGCCAGCAGCTTTTCCGGGACAGGGGGAAACGAGCAGTACTTC. The encoded protein is CASSFSGTGGNEQYF.

The chain uses TRBV27 and TRBJ2-3; 13 bases align to TRBD2. Germline CDR1 MNHEY, CDR2 SMNVEV (reference sequence). V was clipped by 6 bases and J by 5 bases; unmatched bases: 5. The CDR3 extends over 15 amino acids. CDR3 region: CASSGLAGVLDTQYF. The CDR3 DNA follows: TGTGCCAGCAGCGGACTAGCGGGAGTGCTAGATACGCAGTATTTT.

The rearrangement links TRBV7-6 to TRBJ1-1; 9 bases are a match to TRBD1. After removal of 0 bases from V and 11 bases from J, the junction contained 16 bases not matched to a gene. Germline loops: CDR1 SGHVS, CDR2 FNYEAQ. CDR3 length: 17 residues. CDR3 amino acids: CASSLARPGQGRGGAFF. The CDR3 DNA follows: TGTGCCAGCAGCTTAGCCCGGCCCGGACAGGGGAGGGGAGGGGCTTTCTTT.

In this sample, this clone is medium-sized. V is TRBV6-4 and J is TRBJ2-1; 11 bases match TRBD2. The germline V gene encodes CDR1 MRHNA and CDR2 SNTAGT. V was pared by 5 bases and J by 5 bases, with 2 bases of the junction left unmatched. The CDR3 is 14 residues long. The CDR3 sequence is CASSTSGGHNEQFF. The CDR3 DNA is TGTGCCAGCAGTACTAGCGGGGGCCACAATGAGCAGTTCTTC.

The J gene is TRBJ2-1, the V gene TRBV25-1, with TRBD2 identical over 11 bases. Germline loops: CDR1 MGHDK, CDR2 SYGVNS. This CDR3 is built from 17 residues. The V segment lost 7 bases and the J segment 5 bases; nucleotides outside the gene matches: 13. Written as DNA, the CDR3 is TGTGCCAGCAAGGCTAGCGGGGGGCCAATCTTCGACAATGAGCAGTTCTTC. Its translation: CASKASGGPIFDNEQFF.

CDR3 DNA: TGTGCCAGCAGCGTAGAGGGGGGGGTAATCTACGAGCAGTACTTC. Its protein is CASSVEGGVIYEQYF. V is TRBV9 and J is TRBJ2-7; D might be TRBD2 (7 bases). This CDR3 is 15 amino acids long. V was shortened by 0 bases and J by 3 bases, with 13 bases between the two germline ends. Germline values: CDR1 SGDLS, CDR2 YYNGEE.

The chain employs TRBV4-2 and TRBJ2-2; 12 bases are a match to TRBD1. The trim removed 1 base at V and 3 bases at J, leaving 3 bases unmatched. The CDR3 contains 17 residues. Germline assignment: CDR1 LGHNA and CDR2 YNFKEQ. The DNA for the CDR3 is TGTGCCAGCAGCCAAGTGGGACAGGGGGCATACACCGGGGAGCTGTTTTTT. Amino acid sequence: CASSQVGQGAYTGELFF.

The chain joins TRBV7-9 to TRBJ2-7; 8 nucleotides agree with TRBD2. The CDR3 length is 17 residues. V lost 5 bases, J lost 3 bases, and 15 bases stayed unmatched. CDR1 SEHNR and CDR2 FQNEAQ come from the germline V gene (reference sequence). The CDR3 protein is CASSPPRDQRGNYEQYF. The CDR3, as DNA: TGTGCCAGCAGCCCCCCGCGCGACCAGCGGGGGAACTACGAGCAGTACTTC.

The J gene is TRBJ2-7, the V gene TRBV7-8; the D gene is possibly TRBD1 (6 bases). In germline, CDR1 is SGHVS, CDR2 FQNEAQ. V lost 5 bases to trimming and J lost 5 bases, with 13 bases between them. The CDR3 length is 13 residues. The CDR3 DNA reads TGTGCCAGCAGCCCGGACAGTTGGGACGAGCAGTACTTC. Protein sequence: CASSPDSWDEQYF.

This clone appeared a single time. The V call is TRBV30, the J call TRBJ2-7, with 9 bases that match TRBD1. The CDR3 totals 17 residues. The J segment lost 0 bases and the V segment lost 3 bases, leaving 12 bases of the junction unmatched. CDR1 and CDR2 (germline): GTSNPN, SVGIG (reference sequence). CDR3 nucleotides: TGTGCCTGGAGCGCTCTCAGTACAGGGGGCGCCTCCTACGAGCAGTACTTC. Protein product: CAWSALSTGGASYEQYF. The variable domain in full, completed from reference TRBV30 and TRBJ2-7, reads SQTIHQWPATLVQPVGSPLSLECTVEGTSNPNLYWYRQAAGRGLQLLFYSVGIGQISSEVPQNLSASRPQDRQFILSSKKLLLSDSGFYLCAWSALSTGGASYEQYFGPGTRLTVT.

V gene TRBV25-1 combines with J gene TRBJ1-1, with 8 bases identical to TRBD1. CDR1 MGHDK and CDR2 SYGVNS come from the germline V gene. The V segment lost 6 bases and the J segment 5 bases; nucleotides outside the gene matches: 5. The CDR3 is 13 amino acids. The DNA of the CDR3 is TGTGCCAGCAGCCAACAGGGGGTGACTGAAGCTTTCTTT. This encodes CASSQQGVTEAFF.

CDR3 nucleotides: TGTGCCAGCAGCGACAGGGGGCGTGACAATCAGCCCCAGCATTTT. The encoded protein is CASSDRGRDNQPQHF. The rearrangement joins TRBV6-1 to TRBJ1-5, with 10 bases matching TRBD1. The CDR3 has 15 amino acids. Germline V gives CDR1 MNHNS, CDR2 SASEGT. V was clipped by 6 bases and J by 3 bases; unmatched bases: 5.